This is a list of T cell receptor beta chains from one sample in a study of blood T cell repertoires in COVID-19. Here immunoSEQ multiplex PCR was the method, and the copy in TCRdb shows in-frame clones only, minus some. The sample records more than 200,000 clones, about 87% being singletons. The material sequenced was PBMCs or T cells enriched from blood (not recorded which). These receptors came from a woman aged 45-59 years who had recovered from COVID-19. Both conserved end residues are part of each CDR3. A D gene is named only where the DNA matches it firmly. Clone size is given for some rows only: seen once, a few or many times, or a class if the clone is expanded.

DNA: TGTGCCAGCAGCCCCACAGGTGTTAATCAGCCCCAGCATTTT; CDR3: CASSPTGVNQPQHF; V: TRBV28; D: NA; size: NA; J: TRBJ1-5
DNA: TGCGCCAGCAGCTTGCCTAGCAGCACCGGTGATACGCAGTATTTT; CDR3: CASSLPSSTGDTQYF; V: TRBV5-1; D: NA; size: once; J: TRBJ2-3
DNA: TGTGCCATCACTGGGGACACTTACTACGAGCAGTACTTC; CDR3: CAITGDTYYEQYF; V: TRBV10-3; D: NA; size: NA; J: TRBJ2-7
DNA: TGTGCCAGCAGCTTAAGTACTAGCGGGAGGTTAAGTGAGACCCAGTACTTC; CDR3: CASSLSTSGRLSETQYF; V: TRBV11-2; D: TRBD2; size: NA; J: TRBJ2-5
DNA: TGTGCCTGGGCCGTCGGCGGCGGGGCCCACGAGCAGTACTTC; CDR3: CAWAVGGGAHEQYF; V: TRBV30; D: NA; size: once; J: TRBJ2-7
DNA: TGTGCCAGCAGCAGAAGCTCCTACGAGCAGTACTTC; CDR3: CASSRSSYEQYF; V: TRBV6-6; D: NA; size: NA; J: TRBJ2-7
DNA: TGTGCCAGCAGTATTCAACAGGGGAACACTGAAGCTTTCTTT; CDR3: CASSIQQGNTEAFF; V: TRBV28; D: NA; size: NA; J: TRBJ1-1
DNA: TGTGCCAGCAGCGTAGCCACAAATAACTATGGCTACACCTTC; CDR3: CASSVATNNYGYTF; V: TRBV9; D: NA; size: NA; J: TRBJ1-2
DNA: TGTGCCACCAGCAGAGACCCAGATCGCTACGAGCAGTACTTC; CDR3: CATSRDPDRYEQYF; V: TRBV15; D: NA; size: NA; J: TRBJ2-7
DNA: TGTGCCAGCAGCCACGCAGACAGGGGGAATTCACCCCTCCACTTT; CDR3: CASSHADRGNSPLHF; V: TRBV3-1/TRBV3-2; D: TRBD1; size: once; J: TRBJ1-6
DNA: TGTGCCAGTAGTATTTTGGAGGCTACCGGGGAGCTGTTTTTT; CDR3: CASSILEATGELFF; V: TRBV19; D: NA; size: NA; J: TRBJ2-2
DNA: TGCAGTGCTAGTCGCGAAGGGGTATGGGGACAGCCCCAGCATTTT; CDR3: CSASREGVWGQPQHF; V: TRBV20-1; D: NA; size: NA; J: TRBJ1-5
DNA: TGTGCCAGCTCACCTCCGGGACAGGGGTCTGGCGCTTTCTTT; CDR3: CASSPPGQGSGAFF; V: TRBV18; D: TRBD1; size: NA; J: TRBJ1-1
DNA: TGTGCCAGCAGTTACGACAGTGAAAAACTGTTTTTT; CDR3: CASSYDSEKLFF; V: TRBV6-5; D: NA; size: once; J: TRBJ1-4
DNA: TGTGCCAGCAGTAGTGGACACCGCTACGAGCAGTACTTC; CDR3: CASSSGHRYEQYF; V: TRBV6-6; D: NA; size: NA; J: TRBJ2-7
DNA: TGTGCCAGCAGCTGGACAGTGAGCTCCTACGAGCAGTACTTC; CDR3: CASSWTVSSYEQYF; V: TRBV3-1/TRBV3-2; D: NA; size: NA; J: TRBJ2-7
DNA: TGTGCCAGCAGTTTATCCGGGACAGGGTTGATTAACTACGAGCAGTACTTC; CDR3: CASSLSGTGLINYEQYF; V: TRBV27; D: TRBD1; size: NA; J: TRBJ2-7
DNA: TGTGCCAGCTCACCGTCGGGAACTCTCTATGGCTACACCTTC; CDR3: CASSPSGTLYGYTF; V: TRBV18; D: NA; size: NA; J: TRBJ1-2
DNA: TGTGCCAGCAGTGCAAGCGGGAGGGCCCTCAATGAGCAGTTCTTC; CDR3: CASSASGRALNEQFF; V: TRBV6-2/TRBV6-3; D: TRBD2; size: NA; J: TRBJ2-1
DNA: TGTGCCAGCAGCAAACTGAACACCGGGGAGCTGTTTTTT; CDR3: CASSKLNTGELFF; V: TRBV21-1; D: NA; size: NA; J: TRBJ2-2
DNA: TGTGCCAGCAGTAGACAAGGAATAATGGACAATGAGCAGTTCTTC; CDR3: CASSRQGIMDNEQFF; V: TRBV27; D: NA; size: NA; J: TRBJ2-1
DNA: TGTGCCAGCAGCGGAATAGCGGGAGGGGCGTACAATGAGCAGTTCTTC; CDR3: CASSGIAGGAYNEQFF; V: TRBV7-2; D: TRBD2; size: NA; J: TRBJ2-1
DNA: TGCGCCAGCAGCTTGGTGACTAGCGGGTACCCCTACGAGCAGTACTTC; CDR3: CASSLVTSGYPYEQYF; V: TRBV5-1; D: TRBD2; size: NA; J: TRBJ2-7